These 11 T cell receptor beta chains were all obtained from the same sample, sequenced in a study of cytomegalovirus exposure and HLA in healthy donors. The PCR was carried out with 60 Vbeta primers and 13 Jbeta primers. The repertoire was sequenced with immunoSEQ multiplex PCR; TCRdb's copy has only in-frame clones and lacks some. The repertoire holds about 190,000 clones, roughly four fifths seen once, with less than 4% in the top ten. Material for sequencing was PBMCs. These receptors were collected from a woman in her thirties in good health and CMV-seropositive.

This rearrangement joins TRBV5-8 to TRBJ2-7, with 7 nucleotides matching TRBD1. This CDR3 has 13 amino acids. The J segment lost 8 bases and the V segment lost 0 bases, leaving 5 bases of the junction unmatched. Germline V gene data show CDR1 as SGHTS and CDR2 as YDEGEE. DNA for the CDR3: TGTGCCAGCAGCTTGGGATTGGACAGGAAGCAGTACTTC. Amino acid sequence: CASSLGLDRKQYF.

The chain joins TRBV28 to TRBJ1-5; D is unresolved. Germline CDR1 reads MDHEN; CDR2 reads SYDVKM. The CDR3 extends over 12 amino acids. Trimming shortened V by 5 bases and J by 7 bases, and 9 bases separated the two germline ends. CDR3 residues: CASSPRGQPQHF. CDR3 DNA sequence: TGTGCCAGCAGTCCACGTGGCCAGCCCCAGCATTTT. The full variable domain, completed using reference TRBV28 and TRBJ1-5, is DVKVTQSSRYLVKRTGEKVFLECVQDMDHENMFWYRQDPGLGLRLIYFSYDVKMKEKGDIPEGYSVSREKKERFSLILESASTNQTSMYLCASSPRGQPQHFGDGTRLSIL.

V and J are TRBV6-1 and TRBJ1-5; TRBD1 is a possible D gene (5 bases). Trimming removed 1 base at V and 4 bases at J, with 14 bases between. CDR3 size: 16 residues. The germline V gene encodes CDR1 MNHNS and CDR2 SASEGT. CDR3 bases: TGTGCCAGCAGTGAAGTTTTTGGACATCCGAATCAGCCCCAGCATTTT. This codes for CASSEVFGHPNQPQHF.

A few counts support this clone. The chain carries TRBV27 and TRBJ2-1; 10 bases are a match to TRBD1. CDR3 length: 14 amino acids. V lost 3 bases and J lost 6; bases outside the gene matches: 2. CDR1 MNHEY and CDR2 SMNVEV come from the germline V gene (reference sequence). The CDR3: CASSFGDRGNEQFF. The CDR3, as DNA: TGTGCCAGCAGTTTTGGGGACAGGGGCAATGAGCAGTTCTTC.

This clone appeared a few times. CDR3 residues: CASSLSGLADTDTQYF. The DNA of the CDR3 is TGTGCCAGCAGTTTATCTGGCCTAGCGGACACAGATACGCAGTATTTT. The chain employs TRBV28 and TRBJ2-3; 7 bases map to TRBD2. This CDR3 comprises 16 residues. V was pared by 1 base and J by 2 bases, with 6 bases of the junction left unmatched. Per the germline V gene, CDR1 is MDHEN and CDR2 is SYDVKM.

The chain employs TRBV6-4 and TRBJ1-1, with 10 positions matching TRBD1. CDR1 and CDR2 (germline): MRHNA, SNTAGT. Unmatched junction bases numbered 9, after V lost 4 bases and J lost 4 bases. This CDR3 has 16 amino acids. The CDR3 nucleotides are TGTGCCAGCAGTGCTTCCGGGACAGGGGTGGGCACTGAAGCTTTCTTT. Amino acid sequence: CASSASGTGVGTEAFF.

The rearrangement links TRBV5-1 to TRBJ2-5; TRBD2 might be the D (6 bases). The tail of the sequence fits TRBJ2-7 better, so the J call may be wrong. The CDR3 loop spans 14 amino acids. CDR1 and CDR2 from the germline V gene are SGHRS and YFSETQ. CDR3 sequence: CASSFLADSYEQYF. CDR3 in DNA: TGCGCCAGCAGCTTTTTAGCGGACTCCTACGAGCAGTACTTC.

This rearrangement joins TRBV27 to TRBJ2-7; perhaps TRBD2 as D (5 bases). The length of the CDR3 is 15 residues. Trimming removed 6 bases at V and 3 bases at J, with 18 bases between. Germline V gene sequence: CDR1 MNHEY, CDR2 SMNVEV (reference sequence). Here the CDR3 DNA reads TGTGCCAGCAGCCCAGAGAGTAGCGCCGACTACGAGCAGTACTTC. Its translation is CASSPESSADYEQYF.

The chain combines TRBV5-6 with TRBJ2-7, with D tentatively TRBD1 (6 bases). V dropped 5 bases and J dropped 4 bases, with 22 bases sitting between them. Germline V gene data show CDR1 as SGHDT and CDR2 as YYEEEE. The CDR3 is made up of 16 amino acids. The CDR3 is CASSRTVFGLSYEQYF. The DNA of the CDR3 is TGTGCCAGCAGTCGGACAGTCTTTGGACTGTCGTACGAGCAGTACTTC.

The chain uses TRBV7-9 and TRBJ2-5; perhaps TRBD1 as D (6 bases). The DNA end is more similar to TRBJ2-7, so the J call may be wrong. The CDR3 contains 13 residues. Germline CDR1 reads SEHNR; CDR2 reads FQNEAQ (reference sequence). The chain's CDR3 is CASSPQGTYEQYF. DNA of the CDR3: TGTGCCAGCAGCCCACAGGGAACCTACGAGCAGTACTTC.

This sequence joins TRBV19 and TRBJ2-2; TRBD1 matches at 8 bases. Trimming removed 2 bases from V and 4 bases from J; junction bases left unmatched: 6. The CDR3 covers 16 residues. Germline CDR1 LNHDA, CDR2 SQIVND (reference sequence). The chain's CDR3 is CASSIQGAVRTGELFF. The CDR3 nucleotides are TGTGCCAGTAGTATACAGGGGGCTGTACGCACCGGGGAGCTGTTTTTT.